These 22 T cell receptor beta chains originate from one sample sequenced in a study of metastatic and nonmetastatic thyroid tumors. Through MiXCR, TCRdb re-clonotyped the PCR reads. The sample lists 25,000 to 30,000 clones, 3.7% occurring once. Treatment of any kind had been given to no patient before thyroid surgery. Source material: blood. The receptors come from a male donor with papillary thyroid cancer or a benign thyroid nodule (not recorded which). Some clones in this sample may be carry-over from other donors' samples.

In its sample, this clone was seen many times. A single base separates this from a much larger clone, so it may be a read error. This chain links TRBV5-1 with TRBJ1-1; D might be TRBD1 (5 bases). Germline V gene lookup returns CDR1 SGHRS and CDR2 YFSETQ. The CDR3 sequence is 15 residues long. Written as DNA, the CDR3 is TGCGCCAGCAGCTGGGCCGCTCGGGGGAACACTGAAGTTTTCTTT. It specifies CASSWAARGNTEVFF.

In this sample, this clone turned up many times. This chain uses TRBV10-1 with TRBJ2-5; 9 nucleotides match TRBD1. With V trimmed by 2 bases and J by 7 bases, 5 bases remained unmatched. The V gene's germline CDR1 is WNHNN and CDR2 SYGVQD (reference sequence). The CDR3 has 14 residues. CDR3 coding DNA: TGCGCCAGCAGTGAGGGGGACAGGGAGGGGACCCAGTACTTC. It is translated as CASSEGDREGTQYF.

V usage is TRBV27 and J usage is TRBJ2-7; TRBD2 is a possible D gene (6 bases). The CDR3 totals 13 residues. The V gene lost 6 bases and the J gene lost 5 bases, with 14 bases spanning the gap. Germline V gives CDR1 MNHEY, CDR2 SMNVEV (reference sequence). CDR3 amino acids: CASSMGGMHEQYF. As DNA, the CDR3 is TGTGCCAGCAGCATGGGGGGTATGCACGAGCAGTACTTC.

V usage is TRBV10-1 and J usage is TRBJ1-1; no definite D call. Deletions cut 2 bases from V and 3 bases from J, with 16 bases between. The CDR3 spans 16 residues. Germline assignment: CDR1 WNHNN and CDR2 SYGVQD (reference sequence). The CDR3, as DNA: TGCGCCAGCAGTGAGAGTACAAGCGCGCGGCACACTGAAGCTTTCTTT. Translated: CASSESTSARHTEAFF.

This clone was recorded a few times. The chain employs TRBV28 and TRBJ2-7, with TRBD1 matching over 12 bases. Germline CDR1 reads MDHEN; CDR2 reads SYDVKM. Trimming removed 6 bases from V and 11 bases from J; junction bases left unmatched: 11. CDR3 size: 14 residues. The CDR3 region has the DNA TGTGCCAGCAGATACGGGACAGGGGGCGGAGAGGAGTACTTC. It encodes CASRYGTGGGEEYF.

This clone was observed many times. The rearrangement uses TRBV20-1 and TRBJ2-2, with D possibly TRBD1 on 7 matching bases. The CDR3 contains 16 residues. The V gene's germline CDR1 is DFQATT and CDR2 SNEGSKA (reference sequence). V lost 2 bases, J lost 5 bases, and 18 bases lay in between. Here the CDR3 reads CSARPWDSGGTGELFF. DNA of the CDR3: TGCAGTGCTAGACCCTGGGACAGTGGGGGGACCGGGGAGCTGTTTTTT.

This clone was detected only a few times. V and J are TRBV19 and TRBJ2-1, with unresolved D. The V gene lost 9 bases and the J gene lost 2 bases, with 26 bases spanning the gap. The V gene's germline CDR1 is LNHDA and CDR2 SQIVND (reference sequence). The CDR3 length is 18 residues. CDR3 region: CARPRHPTVTIAYNEQFF. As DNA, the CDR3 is TGTGCCAGGCCTAGACACCCCACGGTTACCATCGCCTACAATGAGCAGTTCTTC.

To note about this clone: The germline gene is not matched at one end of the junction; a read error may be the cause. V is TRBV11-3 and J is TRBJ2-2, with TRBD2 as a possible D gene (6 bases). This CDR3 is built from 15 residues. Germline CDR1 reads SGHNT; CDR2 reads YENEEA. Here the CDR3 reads CASSLGGTNTGELFF. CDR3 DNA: TGTGCCAGCAGCTTAGGCGGGACGAACACAGGGGAGCTGTTTTTT.

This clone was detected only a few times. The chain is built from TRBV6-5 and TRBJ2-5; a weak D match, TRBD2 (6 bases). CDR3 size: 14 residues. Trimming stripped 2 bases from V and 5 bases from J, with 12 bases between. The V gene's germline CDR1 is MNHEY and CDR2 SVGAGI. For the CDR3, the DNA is TGTGCCAGCAGTTACGGCGGGGCCGGGGAGACCCAGTACTTC. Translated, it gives CASSYGGAGETQYF.

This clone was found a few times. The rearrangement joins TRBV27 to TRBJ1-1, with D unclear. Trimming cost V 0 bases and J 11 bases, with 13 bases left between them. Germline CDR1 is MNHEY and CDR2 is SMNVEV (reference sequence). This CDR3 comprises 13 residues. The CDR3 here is CASSLSLCGIAFF. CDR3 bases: TGTGCCAGCAGTTTATCCTTGTGTGGCATTGCTTTCTTT.

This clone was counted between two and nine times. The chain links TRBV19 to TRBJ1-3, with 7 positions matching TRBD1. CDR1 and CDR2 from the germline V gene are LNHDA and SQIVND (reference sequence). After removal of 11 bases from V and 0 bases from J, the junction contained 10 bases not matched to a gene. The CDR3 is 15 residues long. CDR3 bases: TGTGCCGCCCAACGGACAGGTCGCTCTGGAAACACCATATATTTT. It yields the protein CAAQRTGRSGNTIYF.

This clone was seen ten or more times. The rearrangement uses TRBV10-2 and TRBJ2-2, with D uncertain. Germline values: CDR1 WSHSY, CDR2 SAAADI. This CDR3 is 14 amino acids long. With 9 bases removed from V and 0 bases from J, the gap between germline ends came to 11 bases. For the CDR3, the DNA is TGCGCCAGTCGGACGGACGCGAACACCGGGGAGCTGTTTTTT. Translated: CASRTDANTGELFF.

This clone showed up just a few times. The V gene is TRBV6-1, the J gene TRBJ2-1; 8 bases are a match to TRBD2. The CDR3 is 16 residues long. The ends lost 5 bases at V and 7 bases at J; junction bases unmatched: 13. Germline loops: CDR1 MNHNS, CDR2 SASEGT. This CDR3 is CASSRKRGWMRNEQFF. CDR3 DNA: TGTGCCAGCAGTAGGAAGCGGGGGTGGATGAGGAATGAGCAGTTCTTC.

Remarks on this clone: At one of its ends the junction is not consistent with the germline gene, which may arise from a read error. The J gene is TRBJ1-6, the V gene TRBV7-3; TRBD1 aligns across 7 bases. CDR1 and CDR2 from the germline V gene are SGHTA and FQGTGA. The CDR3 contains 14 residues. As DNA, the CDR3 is TGTGCCAGCACCTTATCAGGGGGTGGTTCACCCCTCCACTTT. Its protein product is CASTLSGGGSPLHF.

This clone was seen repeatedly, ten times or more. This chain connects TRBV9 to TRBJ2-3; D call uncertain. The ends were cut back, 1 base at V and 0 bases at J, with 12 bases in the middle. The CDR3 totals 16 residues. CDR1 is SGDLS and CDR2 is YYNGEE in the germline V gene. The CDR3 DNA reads TGTGCCAGCAGCGTATCGGCAGGCCAAAGCACAGATACGCAGTATTTT. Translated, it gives CASSVSAGQSTDTQYF. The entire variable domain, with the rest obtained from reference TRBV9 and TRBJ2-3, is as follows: DSGVTQTPKHLITATGQRVTLRCSPRSGDLSVYWYQQSLDQGLQFLIQYYNGEERAKGNILERFSAQQFPDLHSELNLSSLELGDSALYFCASSVSAGQSTDTQYFGPGTRLTVL.

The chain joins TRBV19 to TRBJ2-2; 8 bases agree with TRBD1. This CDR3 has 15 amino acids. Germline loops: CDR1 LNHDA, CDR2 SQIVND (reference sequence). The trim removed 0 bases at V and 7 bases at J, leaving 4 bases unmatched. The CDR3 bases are TGTGCCAGTAGTATAGAATTTACAGGGGGCGGGGAGCTGTTTTTT. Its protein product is CASSIEFTGGGELFF.

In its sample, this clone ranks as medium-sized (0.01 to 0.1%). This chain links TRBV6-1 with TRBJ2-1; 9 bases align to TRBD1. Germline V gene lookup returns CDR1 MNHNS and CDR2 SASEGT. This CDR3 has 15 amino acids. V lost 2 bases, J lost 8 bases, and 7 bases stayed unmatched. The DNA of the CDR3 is TGTGCCAGCAGTGAATCCGGGACAGGGCTCGATGAGCAGTTCTTC. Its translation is CASSESGTGLDEQFF.

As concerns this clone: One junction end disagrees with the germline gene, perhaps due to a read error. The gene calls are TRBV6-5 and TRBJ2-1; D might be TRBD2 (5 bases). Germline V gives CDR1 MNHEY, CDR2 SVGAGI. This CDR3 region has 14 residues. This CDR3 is CASIYSRVYNEQFF. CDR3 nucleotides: TGTGCCAGCATTTACTCGAGGGTCTACAATGAGCAGTTCTTC.

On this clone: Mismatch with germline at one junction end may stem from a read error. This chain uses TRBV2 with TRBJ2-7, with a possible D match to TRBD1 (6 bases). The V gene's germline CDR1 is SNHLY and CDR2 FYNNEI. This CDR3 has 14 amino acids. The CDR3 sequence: CASRASGHAYEQYF. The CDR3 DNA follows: TGCGCCAGCAGGGCCTCGGGACATGCCTACGAGCAGTACTTC.

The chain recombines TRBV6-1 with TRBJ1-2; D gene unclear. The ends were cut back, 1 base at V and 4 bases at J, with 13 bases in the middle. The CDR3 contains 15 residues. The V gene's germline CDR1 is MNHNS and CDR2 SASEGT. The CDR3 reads CASSEVTGRGYGYTF. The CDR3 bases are TGTGCCAGCAGTGAAGTCACGGGTCGGGGCTATGGCTACACCTTC.

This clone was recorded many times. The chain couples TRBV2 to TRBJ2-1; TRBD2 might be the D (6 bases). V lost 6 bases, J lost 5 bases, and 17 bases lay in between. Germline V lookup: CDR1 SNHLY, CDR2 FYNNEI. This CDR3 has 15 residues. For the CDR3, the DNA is TGTGCCAGCAGACCCCCTGAGACTAGTGACAATGAGCAGTTCTTC. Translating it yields CASRPPETSDNEQFF.

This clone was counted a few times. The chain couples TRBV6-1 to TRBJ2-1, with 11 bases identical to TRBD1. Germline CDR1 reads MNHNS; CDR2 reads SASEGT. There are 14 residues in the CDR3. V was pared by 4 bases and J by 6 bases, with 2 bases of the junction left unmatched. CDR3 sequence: CASSGGTGGNEQFF. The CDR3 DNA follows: TGTGCCAGCAGTGGGGGGACAGGGGGCAATGAGCAGTTCTTC.